A selection of T cell receptor beta chains follows, all from one sample in a study of CD8+ T cells in alopecia areata. The assay was immunoSEQ multiplex PCR, and TCRdb's table has in-frame clones only and misses some. Among about 250,000 clones listed, 67% were seen once. This sample comprised CD4+ T cells sorted from blood, obtained at week 0. These receptors all stem from a human donor with alopecia areata. The CDR3 runs from the conserved cysteine through the conserved F or W. Each record gives: V gene, D gene, J gene, clone size, CDR3 protein. The D gene is left open where the match is weak. Size tells how often a clone was seen (once, few, many) or the class of an expanded clone, and some rows leave it out.

V gene: TRBV10-3
D gene: TRBD1
J gene: TRBJ2-5
clone size: few
CDR3 protein: CAINGQGQETQYF

V gene: TRBV30
D gene: NA
J gene: TRBJ2-5
clone size: NA
CDR3 protein: CAWTYRAVETQYF

V gene: TRBV7-2
D gene: NA
J gene: TRBJ2-7
clone size: few
CDR3 protein: CASSLTSYEQYF

V gene: TRBV30
D gene: TRBD2
J gene: TRBJ2-3
clone size: few
CDR3 protein: CAWSLGTSGAADTQYF

V gene: TRBV7-8
D gene: TRBD1
J gene: TRBJ1-2
clone size: NA
CDR3 protein: CASSRDSLGYGYTF

V gene: TRBV27
D gene: NA
J gene: TRBJ1-5
clone size: NA
CDR3 protein: CASTTLQGMGNQPQHF

V gene: TRBV13
D gene: NA
J gene: TRBJ2-3
clone size: NA
CDR3 protein: CASSSQGGIADTQYF

V gene: TRBV7-3
D gene: NA
J gene: TRBJ2-2
clone size: NA
CDR3 protein: CASSLAGPGELFF

V gene: TRBV4-3
D gene: NA
J gene: TRBJ1-1
clone size: NA
CDR3 protein: CASRDRNTEAFF

V gene: TRBV7-2
D gene: NA
J gene: TRBJ2-7
clone size: NA
CDR3 protein: CASSLGVPSSYEQYF

V gene: TRBV9
D gene: NA
J gene: TRBJ2-5
clone size: NA
CDR3 protein: CASSVGSVQETQYF

V gene: TRBV6-6
D gene: NA
J gene: TRBJ1-2
clone size: NA
CDR3 protein: CASSLDRSYGYTF

V gene: TRBV29-1
D gene: NA
J gene: TRBJ2-3
clone size: NA
CDR3 protein: CSVLSGTDTQYF

V gene: TRBV30
D gene: TRBD1
J gene: TRBJ1-5
clone size: NA
CDR3 protein: CAWSPRQGIFQPQHF

V gene: TRBV30
D gene: TRBD1
J gene: TRBJ2-3
clone size: NA
CDR3 protein: CAQSGGLDTQYF

V gene: TRBV6-4
D gene: TRBD1
J gene: TRBJ1-2
clone size: NA
CDR3 protein: CASSSSGTGGLYGYTF

V gene: TRBV5-4
D gene: NA
J gene: TRBJ2-7
clone size: NA
CDR3 protein: CASSLQGPGYEQYF

V gene: TRBV4-3
D gene: TRBD1
J gene: TRBJ2-5
clone size: NA
CDR3 protein: CASSRGQEETQYF

V gene: TRBV6-5
D gene: TRBD2
J gene: TRBJ2-7
clone size: NA
CDR3 protein: CASSYFGTRVIEQYF

V gene: TRBV30
D gene: NA
J gene: TRBJ1-4
clone size: NA
CDR3 protein: CAWSGWANEKLFF

V gene: TRBV28
D gene: NA
J gene: TRBJ2-5
clone size: few
CDR3 protein: CASSLPWETQYF

V gene: TRBV6-1
D gene: NA
J gene: TRBJ1-5
clone size: NA
CDR3 protein: CASSEYGRGGNQPQHF

V gene: TRBV30
D gene: TRBD1
J gene: TRBJ2-7
clone size: few
CDR3 protein: CAWGQGYEQYF